The T cell receptor beta chain under discussion was sequenced for a study of blood T cell repertoires in COVID-19. The overall study: T cells, B-cell-depleted T cells, or PBMCs provided the cDNA or gDNA that served as material.

This CDR3 comprises 14 residues. V lost 7 bases to trimming and J lost 5 bases, with 18 bases between them. From germline, CDR1 is MNHEY and CDR2 SMNVEV (reference sequence). Assay: immunoSEQ multiplex PCR; the TCRdb copy retains only in-frame clones and omits some. The repertoire holds 250,000 to 350,000 clones, with about nine tenths as singletons. Seattle patients were enrolled during active infection and followed longitudinally. The rearrangement joins TRBV27 to TRBJ2-7, with D perhaps matching TRBD1 (6 bases). The sequence was obtained from a woman in her twenties or thirties with COVID-19, enrolled during active disease. The sequencing sample was made of peripheral blood. The CDR3 reads CASTPRAGADEQYF. CDR3 DNA sequence: TGTGCCAGCACCCCCAGGGCAGGGGCGGACGAGCAGTACTTC.